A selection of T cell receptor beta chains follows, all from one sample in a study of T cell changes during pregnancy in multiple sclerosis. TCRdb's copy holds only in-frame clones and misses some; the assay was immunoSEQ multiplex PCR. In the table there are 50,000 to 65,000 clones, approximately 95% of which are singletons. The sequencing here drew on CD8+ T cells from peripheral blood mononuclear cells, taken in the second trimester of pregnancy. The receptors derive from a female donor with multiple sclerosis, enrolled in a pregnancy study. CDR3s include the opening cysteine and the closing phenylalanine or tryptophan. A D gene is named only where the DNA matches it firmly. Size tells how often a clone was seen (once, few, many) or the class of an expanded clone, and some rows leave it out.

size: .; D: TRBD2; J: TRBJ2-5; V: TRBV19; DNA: TGTGCCAGTAGCATACTAGCGGGAGTGCTGGAGACCCAGTACTTC; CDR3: CASSILAGVLETQYF
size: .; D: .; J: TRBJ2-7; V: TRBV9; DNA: TGTGCCAGCAGCGCTAGCGAAAGGGGCGAGCAGTACTTC; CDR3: CASSASERGEQYF
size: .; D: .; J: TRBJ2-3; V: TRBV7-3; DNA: TGTGCCAGCAGCTTAATGGGCTACACAGATACGCAGTATTTT; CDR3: CASSLMGYTDTQYF
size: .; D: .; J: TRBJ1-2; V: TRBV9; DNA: TGTGCCAGCAGCGTGAGGGATAACTATGGCTACACCTTC; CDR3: CASSVRDNYGYTF
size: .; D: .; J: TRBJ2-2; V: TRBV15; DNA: TGTGCCACCAGGTCCGAGAGCACCGGGGAGCTGTTTTTT; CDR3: CATRSESTGELFF
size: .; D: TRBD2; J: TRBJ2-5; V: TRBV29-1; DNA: TGCAGCTCCCGATCCGCGGGAGCTCAAGAGACCCAGTACTTC; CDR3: CSSRSAGAQETQYF
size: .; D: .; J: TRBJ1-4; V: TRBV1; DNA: TGCACCAGCAGCCAAGATCTGAAGGGGACAGCTAATGAAAAACTGTTTTTT; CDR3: CTSSQDLKGTANEKLFF
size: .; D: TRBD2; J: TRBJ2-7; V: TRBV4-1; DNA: TGCGCCAGCAGCCAGGGAGGGGGACTAGCCTACGAGCAGTACTTC; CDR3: CASSQGGGLAYEQYF
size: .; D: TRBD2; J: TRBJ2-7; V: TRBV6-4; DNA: TGTGCCAGCACTGGGCGAGTAGCGGGAGCAAGCGAGCAGTACTTC; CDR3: CASTGRVAGASEQYF
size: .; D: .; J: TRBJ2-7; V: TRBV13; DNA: TGTGCCAGCAGCGCGGAGGGTAGGGGCGAGCAGTACTTC; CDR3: CASSAEGRGEQYF
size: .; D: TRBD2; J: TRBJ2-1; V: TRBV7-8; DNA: TGTGCCAGCAGCTCTAGCGGGAGGGCCGGGCTTGAGCAGTTCTTC; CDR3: CASSSSGRAGLEQFF
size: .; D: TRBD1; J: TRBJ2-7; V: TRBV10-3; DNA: TGTGCCATCAGAAGATTCGACAGGGGCCATTCCTACGAGCAGTACTTC; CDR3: CAIRRFDRGHSYEQYF
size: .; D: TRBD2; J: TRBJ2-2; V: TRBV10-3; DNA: TGTGCCATCGGGGAGGGAACCGGGGAGCTGTTTTTT; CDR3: CAIGEGTGELFF
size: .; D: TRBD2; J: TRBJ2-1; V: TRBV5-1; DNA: TGCGCCAGCAGCTTGGCCCTAGCGGGAGCCTACAATGAGCAGTTCTTC; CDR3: CASSLALAGAYNEQFF
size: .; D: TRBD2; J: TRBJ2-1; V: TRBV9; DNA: TGTGCCAGCAGCACTAGGGAGCTAGCGGGATCTTCGAGAAATGAGCAGTTCTTC; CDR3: CASSTRELAGSSRNEQFF
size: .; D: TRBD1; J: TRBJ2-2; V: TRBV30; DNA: TGTGCCTGCAGCCCCACAGGGGGGCCCACCGGGGAGCTGTTTTTT; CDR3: CACSPTGGPTGELFF
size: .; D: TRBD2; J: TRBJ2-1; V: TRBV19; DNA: TGTGCCAGTAGTATAGATTCGGGAGGGCCAGTTTCCTACAATGAGCAGTTCTTC; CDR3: CASSIDSGGPVSYNEQFF
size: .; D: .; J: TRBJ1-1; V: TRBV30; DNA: TGTGCCTGGAGTGTCCCCACTTTAGTCATGAACACTGAAGCTTTCTTT; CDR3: CAWSVPTLVMNTEAFF
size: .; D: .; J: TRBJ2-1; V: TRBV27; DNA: TGTGCCAGCCTATCGTCGGGAGAGCAGTTCTTC; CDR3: CASLSSGEQFF
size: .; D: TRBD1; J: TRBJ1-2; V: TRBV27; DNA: TGTGCCAGCAGTTTAGGGACAGGGAATGGCTACACCTTC; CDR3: CASSLGTGNGYTF
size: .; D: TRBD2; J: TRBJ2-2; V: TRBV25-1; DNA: TGTGCCAGCAGTGAATCGGGGGGAGCGAACACCGGGGAGCTGTTTTTT; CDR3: CASSESGGANTGELFF
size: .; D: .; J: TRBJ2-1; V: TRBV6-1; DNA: TGTGCCAGCAGTGAAACCCATTATCCAGGCTACAATGAGCAGTTCTTC; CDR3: CASSETHYPGYNEQFF
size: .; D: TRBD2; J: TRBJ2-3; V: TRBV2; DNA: TGTGCCTATAAGGAACTAGCGGGCTACACAGATACGCAGTATTTT; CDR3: CAYKELAGYTDTQYF
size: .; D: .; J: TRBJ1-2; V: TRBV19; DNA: TGTGCCAGTAGTACCTTGACACCTGAGTTGGGCTACACCTTC; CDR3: CASSTLTPELGYTF
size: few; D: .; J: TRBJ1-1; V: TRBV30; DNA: TGTGCCTGGAGTGCGGGGACACTTGAAGCTTTCTTT; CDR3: CAWSAGTLEAFF
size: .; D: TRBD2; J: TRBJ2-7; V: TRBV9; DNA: TGTGCCAGCAGCGCGATGGGACTAGCAGGACCCTACGAGCAGTACTTC; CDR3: CASSAMGLAGPYEQYF
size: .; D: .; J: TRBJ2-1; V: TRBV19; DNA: TGTGCCAGTAGTTGGGGGGCCTACAATGAGCAGTTCTTC; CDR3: CASSWGAYNEQFF
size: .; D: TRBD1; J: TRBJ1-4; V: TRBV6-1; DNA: TGTGCCAGCCGGGACAGGAGTAATAATGAAAAACTGTTTTTT; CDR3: CASRDRSNNEKLFF